This T cell receptor (beta chain) was sequenced in a study of OX40 agonist ivuxolimab in advanced cancers. Across the whole study: Patients were treated with intravenous ivuxolimab, dosed at 0.01 to 10 mg/kg and infused every 2 weeks. Of the patients, three showed partial responses, one with hepatocellular carcinoma and two with cutaneous melanoma. Study findings and constraints: Both CD4+ and CD8+ T cell populations in blood had undergone clonal expansion by week 6 at 0.1 to 3.0 mg/kg.

Points on this clone: Its matching antigen is unknown.

The CDR3 is made up of 15 amino acids. Germline-derived CDR1 and CDR2 are SGHRS and YFSETQ. V dropped 5 bases and J dropped 3 bases, with 16 bases sitting between them. Assay used: immunoSEQ multiplex PCR; TCRdb lists only in-frame clones, some missing. Of roughly 70,000 clones listed, 70% to 90% are singletons. This chain connects TRBV5-1 to TRBJ2-3; a weak D match, TRBD2 (7 bases). This sequence was found in an adult with an advanced solid tumor such as melanoma, head and neck, liver or kidney cancer. The specimen comprised CD4+ or CD8+ T cells sorted from blood, sampled in a trial of the OX40 agonist ivuxolimab. The CDR3 is CASSLSAGQTDTQYF. CDR3 bases: TGCGCCAGCAGTTTATCAGCGGGACAAACAGATACGCAGTATTTT.